Presented here are 22 T cell receptor beta chains from one specimen sequenced in a study of blood T cell repertoires in COVID-19. The data were produced by immunoSEQ multiplex PCR, yet TCRdb's version contains in-frame clones alone and is incomplete. The sample yields over 250,000 clones, 90% seen once. Sequenced material: PBMCs or T cells enriched from blood (not recorded which). These receptors were collected from a woman aged 25 to 39 who had recovered from COVID-19.

The rearrangement links TRBV29-1 to TRBJ1-1; D is uncertain. Germline-derived CDR1 and CDR2 are SQVTM and ANQGSEA. V was shortened by 6 bases and J by 4 bases, with 15 bases between the two germline ends. CDR3 size: 13 residues. CDR3 region: CSVDQRTGTEAFF. The CDR3 nucleotides are TGCAGCGTCGATCAGCGAACTGGCACTGAAGCTTTCTTT.

The J gene is TRBJ1-4, the V gene TRBV2, with unresolved D. In germline, CDR1 is SNHLY, CDR2 FYNNEI. V lost 0 bases to trimming and J lost 7 bases, with 15 bases between them. CDR3 length: 16 amino acids. CDR3 amino acids: CASSEATGGPGEKLFF. CDR3 in DNA: TGTGCCAGCAGTGAAGCAACGGGAGGGCCAGGTGAAAAACTGTTTTTT.

V usage is TRBV4-3 and J usage is TRBJ2-1; the D is unclear. The CDR3 runs 17 residues. V dropped 0 bases and J dropped 0 bases, with 12 bases sitting between them. Germline CDR1 LGHNA, CDR2 YSLEER. CDR3 in DNA: TGCGCCAGCAGCCAAGAAGTGGCCGGGTCCTCCTACAATGAGCAGTTCTTC. It encodes CASSQEVAGSSYNEQFF.

This clone was picked up one time. The chain employs TRBV2 and TRBJ2-3; D is possibly TRBD2 (6 bases). There are 16 residues in the CDR3. Germline CDR1 is SNHLY and CDR2 is FYNNEI. Trimming stripped 2 bases from V and 3 bases from J, with 15 bases between. In DNA, the CDR3 is TGTGCCAGCAGTGAATTGGGAGGAATTGGAACAGATACGCAGTATTTT. Translated: CASSELGGIGTDTQYF.

This clone was counted a single time. The V gene is TRBV28, the J gene TRBJ1-1; 7 bases are a match to TRBD1. The CDR3 covers 16 residues. The V gene's germline CDR1 is MDHEN and CDR2 SYDVKM. J gave up 1 base and V 6 bases, and 11 bases lay outside the gene matches. CDR3 loop: CASRPRQGQGNTEAFF. In DNA, the CDR3 is TGTGCCAGCAGACCAAGACAGGGCCAGGGGAACACTGAAGCTTTCTTT. The variable domain in full, with the rest retrieved from reference TRBV28 and TRBJ1-1, is DVKVTQSSRYLVKRTGEKVFLECVQDMDHENMFWYRQDPGLGLRLIYFSYDVKMKEKGDIPEGYSVSREKKERFSLILESASTNQTSMYLCASRPRQGQGNTEAFFGQGTRLTVV.

The chain is built from TRBV19 and TRBJ2-3; 12 bases are a match to TRBD2. Trimming at V came to 6 bases and at J to 3 bases, leaving 10 bases not matched to a gene. The CDR3 sequence is 17 residues long. Germline V gene lookup returns CDR1 LNHDA and CDR2 SQIVND (reference sequence). CDR3: CASSLAGGPGGTDTQYF. CDR3 DNA: TGTGCCAGTAGCCTAGCGGGAGGGCCTGGGGGAACAGATACGCAGTATTTT.

The V gene is TRBV30, the J gene TRBJ2-1; 9 bases agree with TRBD2. J gave up 3 bases and V 0 bases, and 6 bases lay outside the gene matches. This CDR3 spans 16 amino acids. Per the germline V gene, CDR1 is GTSNPN and CDR2 is SVGIG (reference sequence). The CDR3 reads CAWSVKAGGHYNEQFF. The CDR3 bases are TGTGCCTGGAGTGTAAAAGCGGGAGGCCACTACAATGAGCAGTTCTTC.

In this sample, this clone turned up once. The V and J genes are TRBV7-2 and TRBJ1-2, with a possible D match to TRBD1 (6 bases). CDR3 length: 15 amino acids. Trimming cost V 5 bases and J 7 bases, with 20 bases left between them. CDR1 and CDR2 (germline): SGHTA, FQGNSA. The CDR3 sequence is CASSLRTRGGSGYTF. The DNA for the CDR3 is TGTGCCAGCAGCCTAAGGACAAGGGGGGGTTCTGGCTACACCTTC.

The chain uses TRBV19 and TRBJ2-7; D may be TRBD2 (6 bases). The CDR3 has 15 amino acids. Germline V gives CDR1 LNHDA, CDR2 SQIVND (reference sequence). V lost 3 bases and J lost 1, with 13 bases in between. DNA of the CDR3: TGTGCCAGTAGTATTGCTAGCGCGGGTTCCTACGAGCAGTACTTC. Protein product: CASSIASAGSYEQYF.

V usage is TRBV7-2 and J usage is TRBJ2-7; 10 bases agree with TRBD2. This CDR3 comprises 15 residues. CDR1 and CDR2 (germline): SGHTA, FQGNSA. J lost 4 bases, V lost 2 bases, and 5 bases had no gene match. The CDR3 loop is CASSLTGTSEYEQYF. In DNA form, the CDR3 reads TGTGCCAGCAGCTTAACCGGGACTAGCGAGTACGAGCAGTACTTC.

This sequence joins TRBV28 and TRBJ2-2, with 16 bases that match TRBD2. The CDR3 is made up of 16 amino acids. The V gene end was trimmed by 5 bases and the J gene end by 8 bases; junction bases not matched to a gene: 5. The V gene's germline CDR1 is MDHEN and CDR2 SYDVKM. The CDR3 protein is CASSPGTSGRAGELFF. Written as DNA, the CDR3 is TGTGCCAGCAGTCCCGGGACTAGCGGGAGGGCGGGGGAGCTGTTTTTT.

The chain employs TRBV9 and TRBJ2-2; D not certain. Trimming took off 0 bases at V and 0 bases at J, with 9 bases between the two ends. The germline gives CDR1 SGDLS, CDR2 YYNGEE. The CDR3 contains 16 residues. The CDR3 loop reads CASSVGVSSNTGELFF. In DNA form, the CDR3 reads TGTGCCAGCAGCGTAGGTGTCTCGTCGAACACCGGGGAGCTGTTTTTT.

The CDR3 protein is CAWTLLVGRNTQYF. CDR3 DNA sequence: TGTGCCTGGACTCTACTAGTCGGAAGGAATACGCAGTATTTT. J is TRBJ2-3 and V is TRBV30; possible D gene TRBD2, 5 bases. The CDR3 is 14 residues long. CDR1 and CDR2 from the germline V gene are GTSNPN and SVGIG (reference sequence). The germline V and J ends were trimmed by 4 bases and 7 bases, with 18 bases remaining between them.

This chain links TRBV7-2 with TRBJ2-7; 8 bases are a match to TRBD2. The CDR3 contains 14 residues. Germline CDR1 and CDR2: SGHTA and FQGNSA. V dropped 3 bases and J dropped 2; count of bases not matched to a gene: 3. CDR3 sequence: CASSFSGSPYEQYF. The CDR3, as DNA: TGTGCCAGCAGCTTCAGCGGGAGTCCCTACGAGCAGTACTTC.

This rearrangement joins TRBV5-4 to TRBJ2-1; D perhaps matches TRBD1 (5 bases). Trimming removed 4 bases at V and 8 bases at J, with 16 bases between. The germline V gene has CDR1 SGHNT and CDR2 YYREEE (reference sequence). This CDR3 contains 14 residues. Here the CDR3 DNA reads TGTGCCAGCAGCCGAGACTCTAGGGGCTATGAGCAGTTCTTC. It translates to CASSRDSRGYEQFF.

The V call is TRBV4-3, the J call TRBJ2-3; D unclear. This CDR3 is 17 amino acids long. Germline assignment: CDR1 LGHNA and CDR2 YSLEER. The germline V and J ends were trimmed by 1 base and 0 bases, with 14 bases remaining between them. DNA of the CDR3: TGCGCCAGCAGCCAAGGCGACAACCCACTTAGCACAGATACGCAGTATTTT. Its protein is CASSQGDNPLSTDTQYF.

This clone was recorded only once. V is TRBV9 and J is TRBJ1-4, with 9 positions matching TRBD1. V lost 0 bases and J lost 8; bases outside the gene matches: 2. CDR3 length equals 14 residues. Per the germline V gene, CDR1 is SGDLS and CDR2 is YYNGEE. The DNA of the CDR3 is TGTGCCAGCAGCGTAGGACAGGGGGTAGAAAAACTGTTTTTT. This encodes CASSVGQGVEKLFF.

This clone has a handful of counts. The chain is built from TRBV7-2 and TRBJ1-3; D possibly corresponds to TRBD1 (6 bases). The germline V and J ends were trimmed by 5 bases and 2 bases, with 13 bases remaining between them. The CDR3 runs to 15 residues. Per the germline V gene, CDR1 is SGHTA and CDR2 is FQGNSA. The CDR3: CASSQQGSTGNTIYF. DNA of the CDR3: TGTGCCAGCAGCCAACAGGGAAGTACTGGAAACACCATATATTTT.

The gene calls are TRBV9 and TRBJ2-1, with 9 positions matching TRBD2. After removal of 3 bases from V and 9 bases from J, the junction contained 7 bases not matched to a gene. In germline, CDR1 is SGDLS, CDR2 YYNGEE. This CDR3 has 14 amino acids. The CDR3 DNA follows: TGTGCCAGCAGCGAAGGGACTAGCCACCCTGAGCAGTTCTTC. Its translation is CASSEGTSHPEQFF.

V and J are TRBV7-2 and TRBJ2-3; 11 bases fit TRBD2. The trim removed 6 bases at V and 2 bases at J, leaving 7 bases unmatched. This CDR3 has 16 amino acids. From germline, CDR1 is SGHTA and CDR2 FQGNSA. The DNA for the CDR3 is TGTGCCAGCAGTTCCGGACTAGCGGGCTACACAGATACGCAGTATTTT. Translation: CASSSGLAGYTDTQYF. Using reference TRBV7-2 and TRBJ2-3 for the parts outside the CDR3, the full variable domain is GAGVSQSPSNKVTEKGKDVELRCDPISGHTALYWYRQSLGQGLEFLIYFQGNSAPDKSGLPSDRFSAERTGGSVSTLTIQRTQQEDSAVYLCASSSGLAGYTDTQYFGPGTRLTVL.

This chain joins TRBV11-2 and TRBJ1-4; tentatively, D is TRBD1 (6 bases). Germline V gene lookup returns CDR1 SGHAT and CDR2 FQNNGV. Trimming pared 1 base from V and 11 bases from J, leaving 11 bases between. The CDR3 consists of 13 residues. CDR3 sequence: CASSLADQGKLFF. In DNA, the CDR3 is TGTGCCAGCAGCTTAGCCGACCAGGGGAAACTGTTTTTT. Full variable domain (missing parts from reference TRBV11-2 and TRBJ1-4): EAGVAQSPRYKIIEKRQSVAFWCNPISGHATLYWYQQILGQGPKLLIQFQNNGVVDDSQLPKDRFSAERLKGVDSTLKIQPAKLEDSAVYLCASSLADQGKLFFGSGTQLSVL.

The rearrangement uses TRBV11-2 and TRBJ2-1, with 7 bases fitting TRBD2. The CDR3 has 15 amino acids. Germline assignment: CDR1 SGHAT and CDR2 FQNNGV. V lost 10 bases, J lost 2 bases, and 11 bases stayed unmatched. The CDR3 DNA reads TGTGCCACACGCCGGTGGGGAGGGCCCTACAATGAGCAGTTCTTC. Amino acids: CATRRWGGPYNEQFF.